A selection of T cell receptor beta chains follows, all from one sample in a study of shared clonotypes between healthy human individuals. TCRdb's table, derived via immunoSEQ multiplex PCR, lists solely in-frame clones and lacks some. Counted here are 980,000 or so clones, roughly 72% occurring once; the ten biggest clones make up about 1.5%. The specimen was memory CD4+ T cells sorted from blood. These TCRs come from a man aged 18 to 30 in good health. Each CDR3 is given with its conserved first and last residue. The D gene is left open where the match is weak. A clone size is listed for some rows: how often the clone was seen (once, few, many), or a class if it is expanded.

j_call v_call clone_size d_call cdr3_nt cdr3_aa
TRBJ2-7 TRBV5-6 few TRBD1 TGTGCCAGCAGCTTGGGGGCCAGGGGGACCTCCTACGAGCAGTACTTC CASSLGARGTSYEQYF
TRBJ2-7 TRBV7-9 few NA TGTGCCAGCAGCATGACTAGGGGGCACGACGAGCAGTACTTC CASSMTRGHDEQYF
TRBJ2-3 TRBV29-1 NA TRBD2 TGCAGCGTTGAGGGGCTAGCGGGGGGCACAGATACGCAGTATTTT CSVEGLAGGTDTQYF
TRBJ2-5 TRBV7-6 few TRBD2 TGTGCCAGCAGCTTAGCGGGGGGGGATGAGACCCAGTACTTC CASSLAGGDETQYF
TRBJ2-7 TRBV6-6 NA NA TGTGCCAGCAGTTACTCGCCCTCAAGGCAAACCTACGAGCAGTACTTC CASSYSPSRQTYEQYF
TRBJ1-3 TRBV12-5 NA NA TGTGCTAGTGCCCCGACTTCTGGAAACACCATATATTTT CASAPTSGNTIYF
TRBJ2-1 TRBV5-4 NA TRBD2 TGTGCCAGCAGCTTCGCTAGCGGCGCCCCAGGAAATGAGCAGTTCTTC CASSFASGAPGNEQFF
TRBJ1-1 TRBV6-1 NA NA TGTGCCAGCAGTCAGGGCTACACTGAAGCTTTCTTT CASSQGYTEAFF
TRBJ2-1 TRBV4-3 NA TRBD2 TGCGCCAGCAGCCAAGCCCCCCAAGAAAGACTAGCCGGAAATGAGCAGTTCTTC CASSQAPQERLAGNEQFF
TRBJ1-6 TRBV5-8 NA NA TGTGCCAGCAGCTGGGAGACAGTGGTGGGTTCACCCCTCCACTTT CASSWETVVGSPLHF
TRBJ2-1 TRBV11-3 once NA TGTGCCAGCAGCTTAGGTCGTGTGGCTGCTGAGCAGTTCTTC CASSLGRVAAEQFF
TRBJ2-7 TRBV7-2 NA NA TGTGCCAGCAGCCCCGACCGGGGTCGCGAGCAGTACTTC CASSPDRGREQYF
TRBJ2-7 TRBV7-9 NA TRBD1 TGTGCCAGCAGCACCGGACAGGGTATAGGGGAGCAGTACTTC CASSTGQGIGEQYF
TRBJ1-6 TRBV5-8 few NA TGTGCCAGCAGCCGAGAATCACCCCTCCACTTT CASSRESPLHF
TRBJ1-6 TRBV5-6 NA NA TGTGCCAGCAGCTTGGGTGGGGGGCGGAGGAATTCACCCCTCCACTTT CASSLGGGRRNSPLHF
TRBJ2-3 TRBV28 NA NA TGTGCCAGCAGTCGAAGGGTTGGGCAGGAGACTAGCACAGATACGCAGTATTTT CASSRRVGQETSTDTQYF
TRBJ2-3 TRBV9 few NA TGTGCCAGCAGCGCCGCCCTGGAGGGGACGCAGTATTTT CASSAALEGTQYF
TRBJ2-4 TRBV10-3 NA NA TGTGCCATCAGTGAAGACGGACTAGCCAAAAACATTCAGTACTTC CAISEDGLAKNIQYF
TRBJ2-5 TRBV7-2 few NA TGTGCCAGCAGTTCCACTAGGCAAGAGACCCAGTACTTC CASSSTRQETQYF
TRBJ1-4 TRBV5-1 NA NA TGCGCCAGCAGCCCCCCAACTAATGAAAAACTGTTTTTT CASSPPTNEKLFF
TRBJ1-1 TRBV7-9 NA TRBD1 TGTGCCAGCAGCTTAACTGGACAGGGGCCGTTCGTGGACACTGAAGCTTTCTTT CASSLTGQGPFVDTEAFF
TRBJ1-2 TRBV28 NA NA TGTGCCAGCAGTTTATCTGGTGTCGGGGGCTACACCTTC CASSLSGVGGYTF
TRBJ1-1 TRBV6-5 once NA TGTGCCAGCCGCTCAGGAGTTTTCATGAACACTGAAGCTTTCTTT CASRSGVFMNTEAFF